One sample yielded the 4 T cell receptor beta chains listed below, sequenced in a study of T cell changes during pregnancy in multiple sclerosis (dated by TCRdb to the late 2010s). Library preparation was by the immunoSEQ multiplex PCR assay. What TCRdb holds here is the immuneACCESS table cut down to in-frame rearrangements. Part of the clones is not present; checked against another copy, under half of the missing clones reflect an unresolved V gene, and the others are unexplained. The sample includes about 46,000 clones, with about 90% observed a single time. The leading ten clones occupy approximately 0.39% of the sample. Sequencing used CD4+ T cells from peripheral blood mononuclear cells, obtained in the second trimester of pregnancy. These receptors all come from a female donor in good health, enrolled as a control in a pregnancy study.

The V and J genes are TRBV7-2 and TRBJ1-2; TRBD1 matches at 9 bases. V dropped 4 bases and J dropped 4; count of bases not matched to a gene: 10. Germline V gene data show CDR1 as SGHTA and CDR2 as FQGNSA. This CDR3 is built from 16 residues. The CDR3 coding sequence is TGTGCCAGCAGCTCCCGAACCCGGGACAGGGCCTATGGCTACACCTTC. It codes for CASSSRTRDRAYGYTF.

CDR3 sequence reads: CASSFVLSEAFF. CDR3 nucleotide sequence: TGTGCCAGCAGCTTTGTTTTGAGTGAAGCTTTCTTT. V is TRBV11-2 and J is TRBJ1-1, with unresolved D. The CDR3 has 12 amino acids. V lost 3 bases to trimming and J lost 7 bases, with 9 bases between them. CDR1 is SGHAT, CDR2 FQNNGV, per germline.

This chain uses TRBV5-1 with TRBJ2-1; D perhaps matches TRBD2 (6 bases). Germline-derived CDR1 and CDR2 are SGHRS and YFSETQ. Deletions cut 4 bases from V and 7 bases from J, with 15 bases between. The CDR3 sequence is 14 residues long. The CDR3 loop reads CASSRGGERNEQFF. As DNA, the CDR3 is TGCGCCAGCAGCAGGGGAGGTGAAAGGAATGAGCAGTTCTTC.

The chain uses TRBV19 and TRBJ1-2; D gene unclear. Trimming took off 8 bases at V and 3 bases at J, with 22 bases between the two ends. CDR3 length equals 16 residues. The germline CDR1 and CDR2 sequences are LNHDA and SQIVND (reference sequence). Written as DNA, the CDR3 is TGTGCCAGTTCCTTGGTGGCCGAGGAGTTGGACTATGGCTACACCTTC. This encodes CASSLVAEELDYGYTF.